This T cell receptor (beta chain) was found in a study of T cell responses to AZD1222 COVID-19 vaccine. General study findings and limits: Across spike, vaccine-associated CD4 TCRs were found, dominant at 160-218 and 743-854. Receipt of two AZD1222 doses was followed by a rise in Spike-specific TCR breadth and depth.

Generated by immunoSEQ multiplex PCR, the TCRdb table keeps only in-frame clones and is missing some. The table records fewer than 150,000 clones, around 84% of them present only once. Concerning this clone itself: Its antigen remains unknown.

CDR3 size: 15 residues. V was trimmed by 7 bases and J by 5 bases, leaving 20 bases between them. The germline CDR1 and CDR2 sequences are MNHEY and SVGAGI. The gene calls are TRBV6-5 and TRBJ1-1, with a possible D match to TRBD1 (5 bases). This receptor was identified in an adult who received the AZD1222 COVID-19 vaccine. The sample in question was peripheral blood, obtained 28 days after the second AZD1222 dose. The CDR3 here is CASILRWEGNTEAFF. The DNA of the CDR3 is TGTGCCAGCATCTTACGCTGGGAGGGGAATACTGAAGCTTTCTTT.